Listed below are T cell receptor beta chains from one sample, sequenced in a study of patients and donors after allogeneic stem cell transplantation. MiXCR was run by TCRdb on the RT-PCR reads, yielding one entry per CDR3 protein. The sample records more than 850,000 distinct CDR3 sequences, approximately 18% being singletons. The source material was blood, either unsorted or a sorted T cell fraction (not recorded which). Receptor source: a human donor who was either an allogeneic HSCT recipient or a stem cell or donor lymphocyte infusion donor (not recorded which). It is not recorded whose cells these are; they may come from a transplant donor. Both conserved end residues are part of each CDR3. The D gene is left open where the match is weak.

TRBJ1-5 | NA | TRBV6-5 | CASSYSAGNQPQHF
TRBJ2-1 | TRBD2 | TRBV12-3/TRBV12-4 | CASSLFSRGLAGYNEQFF
TRBJ2-7 | TRBD2 | TRBV27 | CASNLWRECVRYEQYF
TRBJ2-7 | NA | TRBV12-5 | CASGTRQATYEQYF
TRBJ1-4 | NA | TRBV2 | CASSEWREEKLFF
TRBJ2-1 | NA | TRBV12-3/TRBV12-4 | CASSLLTSYNEQFF
TRBJ1-5 | TRBD1 | TRBV7-9 | CASSLGTGEFFGFPQHF
TRBJ2-1 | NA | TRBV10-3 | CAISESSGYNEQFF
TRBJ1-2 | TRBD1 | TRBV12-3/TRBV12-4 | CASSLQQGGNYGYTF
TRBJ2-1 | TRBD2 | TRBV6-5 | CASSWSSGRRVYNEQFF
TRBJ2-7 | NA | TRBV12-3/TRBV12-4 | CASSSPEKRLSYEQYF
TRBJ2-4 | NA | TRBV12-3/TRBV12-4 | CASSPRDFPAKNIQYF
TRBJ2-1 | TRBD2 | TRBV7-9 | CASSLITSGEQFF
TRBJ2-5 | TRBD2 | TRBV10-3 | CAISGGLAVQETQYF
TRBJ1-1 | NA | TRBV25-1 | CASSDPRVVAFF
TRBJ2-5 | NA | TRBV20-1 | CSARPQGETQYF
TRBJ1-1 | NA | TRBV29-1 | CSVETGRLNTEAFF
TRBJ1-1 | NA | TRBV21-1 | CASPSGGGPGVYPEAFF
TRBJ2-1 | TRBD1 | TRBV6-1 | CASSKTGISYNEQFF
TRBJ2-3 | NA | TRBV7-8 | CASSPRPGISTDTQYF
TRBJ2-3 | NA | TRBV5-4 | CASRAGLSTDTQYF
TRBJ2-7 | TRBD2 | TRBV11-2 | CASSPGLAGRTPYEQYF
TRBJ2-3 | NA | TRBV5-1 | CASSVTGSTDTQYF
TRBJ2-4 | NA | TRBV5-6 | CASSLDGVGRNIQYF
TRBJ2-5 | TRBD2 | TRBV7-8 | CASSDVKLAGGQETQYF
TRBJ2-3 | NA | TRBV6-1 | CASSPPWTLTDTQYF
TRBJ2-5 | NA | TRBV9 | CASSVGQETQYF
TRBJ1-2 | NA | TRBV12-3/TRBV12-4 | CASSPSTGYGYTF
TRBJ2-1 | TRBD2 | TRBV11-1 | CASSSTSGNYNEQFF
TRBJ2-5 | TRBD2 | TRBV6-1 | CAGGGGRRVETQYF
TRBJ2-2 | TRBD2 | TRBV29-1 | CSVQTSGSGGELFF
TRBJ2-3 | NA | TRBV5-1 | CASSSRTPGTQYF
TRBJ1-1 | NA | TRBV5-1 | CASSLRNKGTEAFF
TRBJ2-1 | TRBD2 | TRBV18 | CASSPNSERGGLAAYNEQFF
TRBJ2-7 | TRBD2 | TRBV12-3/TRBV12-4 | CASSAVSGSPLEQYF
TRBJ2-3 | NA | TRBV5-1 | CASSFSKSTDTQYF
TRBJ2-7 | NA | TRBV24-1 | CATSDDQGSYEQYF
TRBJ2-1 | TRBD2 | TRBV6-4 | CASSANAASGGSEQFF
TRBJ2-1 | NA | TRBV12-5 | CASGLVGGRQTYNEQFF
TRBJ2-1 | TRBD2 | TRBV5-6 | CASSLDTSGVDNEQFF
TRBJ1-1 | NA | TRBV12-3/TRBV12-4 | CASSPRSTDTEAFF
TRBJ2-3 | NA | TRBV5-6 | CASSLGVWDTQYF
TRBJ1-5 | NA | TRBV27 | CASSLSGDGVSNQPQHF
TRBJ2-1 | NA | TRBV12-3/TRBV12-4 | CASSPLFNEQFF
TRBJ2-5 | NA | TRBV4-1 | CASSSLSLLLGGLQETQYF
TRBJ1-1 | NA | TRBV5-1 | CASSFKFPGRAATEAFF
TRBJ2-2 | TRBD1 | TRBV7-9 | CASSYGQGATGELFF
TRBJ2-5 | NA | TRBV5-4 | CASSPEVGQETQYF
TRBJ2-7 | TRBD1 | TRBV10-3 | CAIRTGDSYEQYF
TRBJ1-5 | NA | TRBV9 | CASSVNPSNQPQHF
TRBJ2-2 | NA | TRBV12-3/TRBV12-4 | CASSFVSGELFF